The 21 T cell receptor beta chains below come from one sample, sequenced in a study of CD8 T cells in ankylosing spondylitis (dated by TCRdb to the late 2010s). Library generation was performed with 5' RACE. For sequencing, an Illumina HiSeq 2500 was employed. TCRdb ran its own pipeline on the public reads, namely fastp trimming at Q25 and MiXCR clone calling, and kept in-frame beta chains. Each CDR3 protein appears once, grouped with its most common genes and DNA. The sample table contains 350,000 to 400,000 distinct CDR3 sequences; only one count was recorded for roughly 20% of them. Under 15% of the sample lies in the top ten. The specimen was blood, either unsorted or a sorted T cell fraction (not recorded which). These receptor sequences come from a male donor with ankylosing spondylitis or in good health (not recorded which).

This clonotype was detected only a few times. The CDR3 DNA follows: TGTGCCAGTAGTATGGAGTTTTTCGACAATGAGCAGTTCTTC. Protein product: CASSMEFFDNEQFF. The V and J genes are TRBV19 and TRBJ2-1, with D unclear. The germline V gene has CDR1 LNHDA and CDR2 SQIVND (reference sequence). V was clipped by 3 bases and J by 5 bases, with 11 bases between them. The CDR3 length is 14 residues.

This rearrangement joins TRBV12-3 or TRBV12-4 to TRBJ1-1; D is perhaps TRBD1 (5 bases). The CDR3 consists of 13 residues. Trimming cost V 7 bases and J 2 bases, with 11 bases left between them. This chain's CDR3 is CASNDRFNTEAFF. DNA of the CDR3: TGTGCCAGCAATGACAGATTTAACACTGAAGCTTTCTTT.

The V gene is TRBV11-1, the J gene TRBJ2-5, with D unresolved. Deletions cut 1 base from V and 5 bases from J, with 14 bases between. The CDR3 has 15 amino acids. Germline CDR1 is SGHAT and CDR2 is FQDESV (reference sequence). The CDR3: CASSLVWGLRETQYF. The CDR3 nucleotides read TGTGCCAGCAGCTTAGTTTGGGGTCTGCGGGAGACCCAGTACTTC.

This chain's CDR3 is CASSYTNNEQFF. The CDR3 DNA follows: TGCGCCAGCAGCTACACTAACAATGAGCAGTTCTTC. V gene TRBV5-1 combines with J gene TRBJ2-1; D remains unclear. This CDR3 contains 12 residues. V lost 3 bases, J lost 5 bases, and 6 bases lay in between. Germline CDR1 SGHRS, CDR2 YFSETQ. The whole variable domain, filled in from reference TRBV5-1 and TRBJ2-1, reads KAGVTQTPRYLIKTRGQQVTLSCSPISGHRSVSWYQQTPGQGLQFLFEYFSETQRNKGNFPGRFSGRQFSNSRSEMNVSTLELGDSALYLCASSYTNNEQFFGPGTRLTVL.

The chain uses TRBV23-1 and TRBJ2-7, with D maybe TRBD1 (6 bases). TRBV23-1 belongs to the ORF category, with a function that is uncertain. CDR3 length: 13 amino acids. V was clipped by 7 bases and J by 2 bases, with 12 bases between them. CDR3 in amino acids: CASTRQATYEQYF. CDR3 coding DNA: TGCGCCAGCACCCGACAGGCCACCTACGAGCAGTACTTC.

This rearrangement joins TRBV5-8 to TRBJ2-5; unclear D gene. This CDR3 is 14 amino acids long. Deletions cut 4 bases from V and 3 bases from J, with 13 bases between. Germline-derived CDR1 and CDR2 are SGHTS and YDEGEE. The DNA for the CDR3 is TGTGCCAGCAGCCCAAAGAGGCCGAAAGAGACCCAGTACTTC. Protein sequence: CASSPKRPKETQYF.

There are a few counts of this clonotype. V usage is TRBV4-1 and J usage is TRBJ1-1; the D gene is possibly TRBD1 (5 bases). V dropped 2 bases and J dropped 5 bases, with 12 bases sitting between them. In germline, CDR1 is MGHRA, CDR2 YSYEKL. The CDR3 is made up of 14 amino acids. This chain's CDR3 is CASSQSRGETEAFF. The CDR3, as DNA: TGCGCCAGCAGCCAAAGCCGAGGGGAGACTGAAGCTTTCTTT.

The chain joins TRBV4-1 to TRBJ2-7, with D hard to call. The CDR3 is 12 residues long. Germline lookup yields CDR1 MGHRA and CDR2 YSYEKL. With 2 bases removed from V and 4 bases from J, the gap between germline ends came to 6 bases. CDR3 coding DNA: TGCGCCAGCAGCCAAAATTATTACGAGCAGTACTTC. This sequence encodes CASSQNYYEQYF.

This clonotype was recorded a few times. The chain links TRBV29-1 to TRBJ2-3; possible D gene TRBD1, 6 bases. The CDR3 has 13 residues. With 3 bases removed from V and 2 bases from J, the gap between germline ends came to 9 bases. CDR1 SQVTM and CDR2 ANQGSEA come from the germline V gene. The CDR3 loop is CSVDGTFTDTQYF. Written as DNA, the CDR3 is TGCAGCGTTGACGGGACATTCACAGATACGCAGTATTTT.

This chain joins TRBV20-1 and TRBJ2-5, with TRBD2 matching over 9 bases. The germline V gene encodes CDR1 DFQATT and CDR2 SNEGSKA (reference sequence). V dropped 7 bases and J dropped 2; count of bases not matched to a gene: 5. The CDR3 extends over 13 amino acids. Here the CDR3 reads CSVAGGRQETQYF. The CDR3 coding sequence is TGCAGTGTTGCGGGGGGGCGACAAGAGACCCAGTACTTC.

The chain links TRBV12-3 or TRBV12-4 to TRBJ2-1; the match to TRBD2 covers 14 bases. V lost 4 bases to trimming and J lost 7 bases; unmatched junction nucleotides: 6. The length of the CDR3 is 16 residues. The CDR3 spells CASSSRLAGGDNEQFF. The CDR3 coding sequence is TGTGCCAGCAGTTCCCGACTAGCGGGGGGGGATAATGAGCAGTTCTTC.

This clonotype was observed at least ten times. The chain employs TRBV12-3 or TRBV12-4 and TRBJ2-1; 9 bases line up with TRBD2. The CDR3 totals 16 residues. Trimming cost V 7 bases and J 8 bases; bases outside gene matches: 15. DNA for the CDR3: TGTGCCAGCACCCTGGCAGCGGGGGGTACTTGGGATGAGCAGTTCTTC. Translating gives CASTLAAGGTWDEQFF.

The sample holds a few counts of this clonotype. The chain has TRBV20-1 and TRBJ2-5; TRBD2 matches at 7 bases. This CDR3 contains 14 residues. Germline lookup yields CDR1 DFQATT and CDR2 SNEGSKA (reference sequence). Germline trimming cut 3 bases from V and 4 bases from J; bases unmatched to any gene: 8. The CDR3 DNA sequence: TGCAGTGCTAGTTTCAGGGAGGGTGGAGAGACCCAGTACTTC. This codes for CSASFREGGETQYF.

The CDR3 loop reads CASSQEDQNTGELFF. The CDR3 DNA reads TGTGCCAGCAGCCAAGAGGACCAGAACACCGGGGAGCTGTTTTTT. The rearrangement uses TRBV14 and TRBJ2-2; no clear D. The CDR3 contains 15 residues. The ends were cut back, 0 bases at V and 1 base at J, with 6 bases in the middle. Germline V gene data show CDR1 as SGHDN and CDR2 as FVKESK.

The chain uses TRBV10-2 and TRBJ2-7; 9 bases fit TRBD1. With 5 bases clipped from V and 2 bases from J, the junction kept 7 bases outside the gene matches. CDR1 is WSHSY, CDR2 SAAADI, per germline. This CDR3 has 15 residues. This CDR3 is CASSPLTGGPYEQYF. Written as DNA, the CDR3 is TGCGCCAGCAGTCCTCTTACAGGGGGCCCCTACGAGCAGTACTTC.

The V and J genes are TRBV20-1 and TRBJ1-2; tentatively, D is TRBD1 (6 bases). This CDR3 region has 16 residues. From germline, CDR1 is DFQATT and CDR2 SNEGSKA (reference sequence). In DNA, the CDR3 is TGCAGCACAATACTTACAGGGAGAGGCTGGGACTATGGCTACACCTTC. This translates into CSTILTGRGWDYGYTF.

The J gene is TRBJ2-3, the V gene TRBV20-1; 8 nucleotides line up with TRBD2. This CDR3 is built from 17 residues. V was clipped by 0 bases and J by 0 bases; unmatched bases: 8. In germline, CDR1 is DFQATT, CDR2 SNEGSKA (reference sequence). This chain's CDR3 is CSARDGGASTSTDTQYF. For the CDR3, the DNA is TGCAGTGCTAGAGACGGGGGGGCTTCCACTAGCACAGATACGCAGTATTTT.

This clonotype came up a few times. This chain connects TRBV7-9 to TRBJ2-7; D is ambiguous. Germline V gene data show CDR1 as SEHNR and CDR2 as FQNEAQ (reference sequence). Trimming stripped 5 bases from V and 2 bases from J, with 7 bases between. This CDR3 has 12 amino acids. CDR3 amino acids: CASSPMTYEQYF. The CDR3 region has the DNA TGTGCCAGCAGCCCCATGACCTACGAGCAGTACTTC. Using reference TRBV7-9 and TRBJ2-7 for the parts outside the CDR3, the full variable domain is DTGVSQNPRHKITKRGQNVTFRCDPISEHNRLYWYRQTLGQGPEFLTYFQNEAQLEKSRLLSDRFSAERPKGSFSTLEIQRTEQGDSAMYLCASSPMTYEQYFGPGTRLTVT.

In its sample, this clonotype was seen a few times. The rearrangement joins TRBV5-5 to TRBJ2-1; 10 bases match TRBD1. CDR3 length equals 15 residues. Germline V gene data show CDR1 as SGHKS and CDR2 as YYEKEE (reference sequence). Trimming cost V 0 bases and J 7 bases; bases outside gene matches: 4. CDR3 protein: CASSLEGQGPNEQFF. CDR3 sequence (DNA): TGTGCCAGCAGCTTGGAGGGACAGGGGCCGAATGAGCAGTTCTTC.

This chain links TRBV9 with TRBJ2-7, with 8 bases identical to TRBD2. Germline V gene data show CDR1 as SGDLS and CDR2 as YYNGEE. V trimming: 3 bases; J trimming: 4 bases; junction bases outside the gene matches: 3. The CDR3 is made up of 13 amino acids. CDR3 in amino acids: CASSGTSMYEQYF. The CDR3 region has the DNA TGTGCCAGCAGCGGGACTAGCATGTACGAGCAGTACTTC.

The rearrangement links TRBV9 to TRBJ2-2; the D is unclear. Trimming removed 3 bases from V and 0 bases from J, with 15 bases in between. The germline gives CDR1 SGDLS, CDR2 YYNGEE. The CDR3 has 17 residues. Here the CDR3 reads CASSGSRGYANTGELFF. The CDR3 nucleotides are TGTGCCAGCAGCGGCAGTAGAGGATACGCGAACACCGGGGAGCTGTTTTTT.